The TCR beta chain described here comes from a study of OX40 agonist ivuxolimab in advanced cancers. Turning to the overall study: The costimulatory receptor OX40 (CD134) was targeted by ivuxolimab, a fully human IgG2 agonistic monoclonal antibody. Partial responses were achieved by three dose-escalation patients, of whom one had hepatocellular carcinoma and two had cutaneous melanoma. Intravenous ivuxolimab was administered to patients every 2 weeks at six dose levels: 0.01, 0.1, 0.3, 1.5, 3 and 10 mg/kg. The paper covers the monotherapy dose-escalation part of the phase I ivuxolimab trial, which included N = 52 patients. Of the approximately 54 dose-escalation patients, hepatocellular carcinoma was present in around 20, melanoma in roughly 15, renal cell carcinoma in 9 and head and neck cancer in 9. In the dose-escalation cohort, roughly 80% of patients were male, and the mean age was approximately 55 years, with a range of 23 to 79. The point of sequencing TCRbeta in the periphery was to test whether ivuxolimab changed TCR sequence diversity and drove clonal T-cell expansion. Prior anti-PD-1, anti-PD-L1 or anti-CTLA-4 therapy was permitted, and checkpoint inhibitors had been received by less than 45% of dose-escalation patients. Paper-wide results and their limitations: The antigen specificity of the clonally expanded peripheral T cells was not determined. In partial responders in the 0.1-3.0 mg/kg groups, normalized peripheral clonal expansion was found to be among the lowest, especially among CD8+ T cells. At doses of 0.1 to 3.0 mg/kg, clonal expansion of both CD4+ and CD8+ blood T cells was observed from baseline to week 6. After ivuxolimab, more expanded clones were found on average in CD8+ T cells than in CD4+ T cells. Low levels of normalized T-cell clonal expansion were also shown by some nonresponding patients.

Genomic DNA was extracted from sorted cells for sequencing of the TCRbeta CDR3 region. The immunoSEQ Assay was used to sequence the TCRbeta CDR3 regions. TCRdb limited this immuneACCESS table to in-frame rearrangements with V and J called. A share of clones is missing; checked studies link under half to unresolved V genes, and the rest is unexplained. Counted in this sample were tens of thousands of clones; 87% of them appeared once. 16% of the sample is in the top ten clones. Comment on this clone: Its antigen target is currently unknown. Within one base of it there is no much larger clone, and no base qualities were kept.

Spanning cysteine to phenylalanine, the CDR3 consists of 15 amino acids. CDR3 DNA only is kept here, 45 bases in frame from base 1. Relative to germline, V is 4 bases shorter and J is 4 bases shorter, with 16 bases between their ends. According to the germline V gene (reference sequence), CDR1 reads SGHNT and CDR2 reads YYREEE. Patients with a history of autoimmune disease or receiving systemic immunosuppression were excluded from the trial. Peripheral blood for TCR sequencing was drawn from every dose cohort at baseline, at cycle 4 day 1 and at cycle 7 day 1. Samples came from an open-label, multicenter, first-in-human phase I dose-escalation trial of ivuxolimab. Adults with locally advanced or metastatic melanoma, renal cell, hepatocellular, or head and neck squamous cell carcinoma were enrolled in the trial. Before TCR sequencing, CD4+ T cells and CD8+ T cells from peripheral blood were sorted into separate populations.

The chain uses TRBV5-4 and TRBJ2-3; the D match is possibly TRBD1 or TRBD2, with 5 bases aligned in each. This material consisted of CD4+ or CD8+ T cells sorted from blood, taken in a trial of the OX40 agonist ivuxolimab. This sequence was found in an adult with an advanced solid tumor such as melanoma, head and neck, liver or kidney cancer. DNA sequence: TGTGCCAGCAGCCAGGACAACCGGGGCCCAGATACGCAGTATTTT. Translated, it reads CASSQDNRGPDTQYF.